This TCR beta chain originates from a study of blood T cell repertoires in COVID-19. Study-wide background: Acute and convalescent COVID-19 samples came from the United States, Italy and Spain.

The protocol was immunoSEQ multiplex PCR, while the TCRdb copy is restricted to in-frame clones and leaves out a portion. The sample includes 130,000 to 150,000 clones, approximately 88% of them seen just once. Sequenced sample: peripheral blood. The origin of this receptor is a woman aged 45 to 65 with acute or convalescent COVID-19.

CDR3 in amino acids: CASNDRVSFEQYF. CDR3 bases: TGTGCCAGCAATGACAGAGTGTCGTTCGAGCAGTACTTC. The chain is built from TRBV28 and TRBJ2-7, with D tentatively TRBD1 (5 bases). The CDR3 covers 13 residues. V lost 7 bases and J lost 6, with 16 bases in between. The germline gives CDR1 MDHEN, CDR2 SYDVKM.